A selection of T cell receptor beta chains follows, all from one sample in a study of human T cells and chemical hapten exposure. TCRdb redid the calling of the RACE reads with MiXCR, one entry per CDR3 protein. In the table there are tens of thousands of distinct CDR3 sequences, about a tenth of which are singletons. The starting material was whole blood, obtained in connection with sensitization to the hapten diphenylcyclopropenone (DPC). The receptor source for this set is a man aged 50-60 years with alopecia areata. Some clones in this sample may be carry-over from other donors' samples. Each CDR3 is given without its conserved first and last residue. A D gene is named only where the DNA matches it firmly.

CDR3aa: ASSQGTGTGESETQY
j_gene: TRBJ2-5
v_gene: TRBV4-1
d_gene: TRBD1

CDR3aa: SARDSPDTRHEQY
j_gene: TRBJ2-7
v_gene: TRBV20-1
d_gene: NA

CDR3aa: ASSYLAGDDTQY
j_gene: TRBJ2-3
v_gene: TRBV6-5
d_gene: TRBD2

CDR3aa: AWRRGPGEAF
j_gene: TRBJ1-1
v_gene: TRBV30
d_gene: TRBD1

CDR3aa: ASSLSSGVFGTDTQY
j_gene: TRBJ2-3
v_gene: TRBV28
d_gene: NA

CDR3aa: ASRASSYEQY
j_gene: TRBJ2-7
v_gene: TRBV6-5
d_gene: NA

CDR3aa: SVEVTGESNQPQH
j_gene: TRBJ1-5
v_gene: TRBV29-1
d_gene: TRBD1

CDR3aa: ASSIGQANQPQH
j_gene: TRBJ1-5
v_gene: TRBV19
d_gene: TRBD1

CDR3aa: ASSEAPGLTDTQY
j_gene: TRBJ2-3
v_gene: TRBV6-1
d_gene: NA

CDR3aa: ATSAVALAYEQY
j_gene: TRBJ2-7
v_gene: TRBV24-1
d_gene: NA

CDR3aa: SATTLVLSTDTQY
j_gene: TRBJ2-3
v_gene: TRBV20-1
d_gene: NA

CDR3aa: SARDAEGVDNYGYT
j_gene: TRBJ1-2
v_gene: TRBV20-1
d_gene: NA

CDR3aa: ASSPRQLYYGYT
j_gene: TRBJ1-2
v_gene: TRBV3-1
d_gene: NA

CDR3aa: ASRKQGVGYT
j_gene: TRBJ1-2
v_gene: TRBV10-2
d_gene: NA

CDR3aa: ASSLGGLAGPGELF
j_gene: TRBJ2-2
v_gene: TRBV7-2
d_gene: TRBD2

CDR3aa: SARGPVHEKLF
j_gene: TRBJ1-4
v_gene: TRBV20-1
d_gene: NA

CDR3aa: ASRLNTGTGGSGELF
j_gene: TRBJ2-2
v_gene: TRBV5-4
d_gene: TRBD1

CDR3aa: ASSNRVTGELF
j_gene: TRBJ2-2
v_gene: TRBV21-1
d_gene: NA

CDR3aa: ASSPDSLAGTDTQY
j_gene: TRBJ2-3
v_gene: TRBV18
d_gene: TRBD2

CDR3aa: ASSSEQGLSEQF
j_gene: TRBJ2-1
v_gene: TRBV12-3/TRBV12-4
d_gene: NA

CDR3aa: SVATAGGWNTEAF
j_gene: TRBJ1-1
v_gene: TRBV29-1
d_gene: TRBD1

CDR3aa: AISETGTHPETQY
j_gene: TRBJ2-5
v_gene: TRBV10-3
d_gene: NA

CDR3aa: ASSLEDYGYT
j_gene: TRBJ1-2
v_gene: TRBV28
d_gene: NA

CDR3aa: ASSSEGGDTQY
j_gene: TRBJ2-3
v_gene: TRBV6-5
d_gene: NA

CDR3aa: ASSLSVLTHHEQY
j_gene: TRBJ2-7
v_gene: TRBV27
d_gene: NA

CDR3aa: ASSEAYSQPQH
j_gene: TRBJ1-5
v_gene: TRBV6-1
d_gene: NA

CDR3aa: SARVGTGDTQY
j_gene: TRBJ2-7
v_gene: TRBV20-1
d_gene: TRBD1

CDR3aa: ASSFAATNAYEQY
j_gene: TRBJ2-7
v_gene: TRBV5-1
d_gene: NA

CDR3aa: ASSLDASGVEQY
j_gene: TRBJ2-7
v_gene: TRBV7-9
d_gene: NA

CDR3aa: ASSRGQAEGEQY
j_gene: TRBJ2-7
v_gene: TRBV5-1
d_gene: TRBD1

CDR3aa: ASIGFDEQF
j_gene: TRBJ2-1
v_gene: TRBV5-1
d_gene: NA

CDR3aa: ASSLGGPTGELF
j_gene: TRBJ2-2
v_gene: TRBV12-3/TRBV12-4
d_gene: NA

CDR3aa: ASSTTSVNTDTQY
j_gene: TRBJ2-3
v_gene: TRBV6-5
d_gene: NA

CDR3aa: AIRQGDSPLH
j_gene: TRBJ1-6
v_gene: TRBV10-3
d_gene: NA

CDR3aa: AISQTGTSGRGEQF
j_gene: TRBJ2-1
v_gene: TRBV10-3
d_gene: TRBD2

CDR3aa: ASSLFGGGMGAYEQY
j_gene: TRBJ2-7
v_gene: TRBV7-2
d_gene: NA

CDR3aa: ASRTLTGGTEAF
j_gene: TRBJ1-1
v_gene: TRBV28
d_gene: TRBD1

CDR3aa: ASSRGQGPNYGYT
j_gene: TRBJ1-2
v_gene: TRBV11-2
d_gene: TRBD1